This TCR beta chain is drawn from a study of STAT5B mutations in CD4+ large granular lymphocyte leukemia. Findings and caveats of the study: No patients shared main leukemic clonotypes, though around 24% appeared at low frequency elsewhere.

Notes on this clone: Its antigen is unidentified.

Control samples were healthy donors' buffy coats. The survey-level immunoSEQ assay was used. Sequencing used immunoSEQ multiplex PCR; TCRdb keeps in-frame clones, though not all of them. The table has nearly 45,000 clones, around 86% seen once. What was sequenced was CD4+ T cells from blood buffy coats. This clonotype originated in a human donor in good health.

This chain's CDR3 is CASSLSWSVFYEQYF. The CDR3 nucleotides read TGTGCCAGCAGTTTATCTTGGTCGGTCTTCTACGAGCAGTACTTC. The chain joins TRBV27 to TRBJ2-7; D not certain. The V end lost 0 bases, the J end lost 3 bases, and 12 bases lay between the germline ends. The germline V gene has CDR1 MNHEY and CDR2 SMNVEV (reference sequence). The CDR3 has 15 residues.